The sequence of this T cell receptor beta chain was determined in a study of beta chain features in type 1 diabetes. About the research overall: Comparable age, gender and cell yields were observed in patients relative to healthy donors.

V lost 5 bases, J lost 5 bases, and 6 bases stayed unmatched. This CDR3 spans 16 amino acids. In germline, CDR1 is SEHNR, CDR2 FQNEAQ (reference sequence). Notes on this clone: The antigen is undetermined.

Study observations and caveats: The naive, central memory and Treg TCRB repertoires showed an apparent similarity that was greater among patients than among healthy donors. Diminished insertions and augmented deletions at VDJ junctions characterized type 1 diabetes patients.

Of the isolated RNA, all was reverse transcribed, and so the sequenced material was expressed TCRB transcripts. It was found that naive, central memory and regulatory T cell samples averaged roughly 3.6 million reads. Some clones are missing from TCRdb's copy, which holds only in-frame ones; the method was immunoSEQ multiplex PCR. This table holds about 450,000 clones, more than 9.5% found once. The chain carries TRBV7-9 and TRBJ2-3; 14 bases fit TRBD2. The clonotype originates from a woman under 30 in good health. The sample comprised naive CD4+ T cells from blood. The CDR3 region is CASSPGLAGELDTQYF. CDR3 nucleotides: TGTGCCAGCAGCCCGGGACTAGCGGGAGAATTAGATACGCAGTATTTT. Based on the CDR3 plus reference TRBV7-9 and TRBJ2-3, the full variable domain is DTGVSQNPRHKITKRGQNVTFRCDPISEHNRLYWYRQTLGQGPEFLTYFQNEAQLEKSRLLSDRFSAERPKGSFSTLEIQRTEQGDSAMYLCASSPGLAGELDTQYFGPGTRLTVL.